A single sample gave rise to the 6 T cell receptor beta chains below, sequenced in a study of immune evolution from preneoplasia to lung adenocarcinoma. Method: immunoSEQ multiplex PCR; TCRdb's copy keeps in-frame clones and lacks some. The data show thousands of clones, about four fifths seen once. Sequencing was performed on FFPE minimally invasive lung adenocarcinoma tissue. These receptors originate from a person aged 60-80 years with lung adenocarcinoma.

This clone is judged hyperexpanded (1% or more). CDR3 region: CASKEVNEQFF. The CDR3 bases are TGTGCCAGCAAGGAGGTGAATGAGCAGTTCTTC. The chain employs TRBV7-8 and TRBJ2-1, with D maybe TRBD2 (5 bases). V lost 7 bases and J 7 bases, leaving 8 bases between the germline ends. The CDR3 is 11 amino acids. In germline, CDR1 is SGHVS, CDR2 FQNEAQ.

The chain joins TRBV15 to TRBJ2-7; 7 bases align to TRBD1. The germline V gene has CDR1 LNHNV and CDR2 YYDKDF (reference sequence). The CDR3 runs to 14 residues. V was clipped by 1 base and J by 3 bases; unmatched bases: 3. Written as DNA, the CDR3 is TGTGCCACCAGCAGAGGCCCAGGGGGCTACGAGCAGTACTTC. This sequence encodes CATSRGPGGYEQYF.

The chain has TRBV28 and TRBJ2-7; 7 nucleotides match TRBD2. V lost 6 bases to trimming and J lost 2 bases; unmatched junction nucleotides: 10. CDR1 is MDHEN and CDR2 is SYDVKM in the germline V gene. The CDR3 has 15 residues. CDR3 sequence reads: CASRGGVGGAYEQYF. The CDR3 nucleotides read TGTGCCAGCAGGGGGGGGGTCGGGGGAGCCTACGAGCAGTACTTC. Combining the CDR3 with reference TRBV28 and TRBJ2-7 gives the whole variable domain DVKVTQSSRYLVKRTGEKVFLECVQDMDHENMFWYRQDPGLGLRLIYFSYDVKMKEKGDIPEGYSVSREKKERFSLILESASTNQTSMYLCASRGGVGGAYEQYFGPGTRLTVT.

This clone was observed a few times. This chain joins TRBV2 and TRBJ2-7; unclear D gene. V shed 4 bases and J shed 3 bases, with 16 bases lying between them. The CDR3 loop spans 15 amino acids. Germline V gene lookup returns CDR1 SNHLY and CDR2 FYNNEI. CDR3 sequence reads: CASSVGYSRIYEQYF. The CDR3, as DNA: TGTGCCAGCAGTGTCGGGTATTCAAGGATCTACGAGCAGTACTTC.

The rearrangement uses TRBV30 and TRBJ2-7; D unresolved. This CDR3 spans 14 amino acids. The V end was cut by 3 bases, the J end by 3 bases, with 15 bases between. Germline CDR1 is GTSNPN and CDR2 is SVGIG (reference sequence). The CDR3 protein is CAWSPTRLHYEQYF. CDR3 in DNA: TGTGCCTGGAGCCCGACCCGACTCCACTACGAGCAGTACTTC.

This clone has a handful of counts. The V and J genes are TRBV28 and TRBJ2-4, with D uncertain. In germline, CDR1 is MDHEN, CDR2 SYDVKM. The CDR3 contains 15 residues. With 5 bases removed from V and 0 bases from J, the gap between germline ends came to 11 bases. The CDR3 loop reads CASSHFPLAKNIQYF. DNA for the CDR3: TGTGCCAGCAGTCATTTCCCCCTAGCCAAAAACATTCAGTACTTC.